The source of this T cell receptor (beta chain) is a study of CD8 T cells in ankylosing spondylitis. Study results and caveats: Fewer than ten highly homologous variants made up a TCR beta motif that seemed to typify ankylosing spondylitis blood. Reportedly, matched ankylosing spondylitis synovial fluid was significantly enriched for disease-linked clones. CD8+ cells made up the disease-linked clones, which were relatively rare in peripheral blood.

V was shortened by 2 bases and J by 5 bases, with 10 bases between the two germline ends. CDR3 length: 14 amino acids. Quantitative 5'-RACE with molecular barcodes was used to make the TCR beta libraries. TCRdb reprocessed the 5' RACE reads with MiXCR, giving one entry per CDR3 protein. This table holds around 140,000 distinct CDR3 sequences, roughly a sixth found once. This clonotype is medium-sized (0.01 to 0.1%) within its sample. Antigen: not known. Sequenced: blood, either unsorted or a sorted T cell fraction (not recorded which). V gene TRBV12-3 or TRBV12-4 combines with J gene TRBJ1-5; D uncertain. The sequence derives from a male donor with ankylosing spondylitis. As DNA, the CDR3 is TGTGCCAGCAGTTTAACAGAGACCTATCAGCCCCAGCATTTT. Protein product: CASSLTETYQPQHF.